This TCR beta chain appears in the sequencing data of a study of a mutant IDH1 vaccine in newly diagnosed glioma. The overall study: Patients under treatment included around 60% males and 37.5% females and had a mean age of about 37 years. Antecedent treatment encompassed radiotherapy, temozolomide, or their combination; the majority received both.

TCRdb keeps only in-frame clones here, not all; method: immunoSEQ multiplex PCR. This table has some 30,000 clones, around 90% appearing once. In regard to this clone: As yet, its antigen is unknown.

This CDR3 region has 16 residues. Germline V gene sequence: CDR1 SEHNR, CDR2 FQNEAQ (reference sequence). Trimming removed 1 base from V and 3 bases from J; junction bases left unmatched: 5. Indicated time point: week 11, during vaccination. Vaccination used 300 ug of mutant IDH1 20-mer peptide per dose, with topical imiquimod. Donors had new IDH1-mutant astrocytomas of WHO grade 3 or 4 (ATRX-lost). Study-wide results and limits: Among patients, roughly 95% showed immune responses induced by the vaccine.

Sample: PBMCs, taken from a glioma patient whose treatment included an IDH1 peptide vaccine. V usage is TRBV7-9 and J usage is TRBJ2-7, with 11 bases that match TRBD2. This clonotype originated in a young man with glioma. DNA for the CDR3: TGTGCCAGCAGCTTAGGCGGGACTAGCGGTTACTACGAGCAGTACTTC. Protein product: CASSLGGTSGYYEQYF.